These 8 T cell receptor beta chains share one sample of origin, sequenced in a study of blood T cells in healthy people across ages. With a J-beta primer mix and a sample-barcoded 5' primer, a second PCR ran about 7 to 11 cycles. Via MiXCR, TCRdb re-called the 5' RACE reads, giving one row per CDR3 protein. Among about 970,000 distinct CDR3 sequences, roughly 50% were seen once, and the ten largest hold about 21%. Material for sequencing was blood. All receptors derive from a woman in her sixties or seventies in good health.

V gene TRBV28 combines with J gene TRBJ2-7, with 8 bases that match TRBD2. V shed 8 bases, J shed 0 bases, and the junction held 6 bases outside the gene matches. CDR3 size: 14 residues. Germline V gives CDR1 MDHEN, CDR2 SYDVKM. CDR3 bases: TGTGCCAGCCTCCGGGGGGGGAACTCCTACGAGCAGTACTTC. It specifies CASLRGGNSYEQYF.

This clonotype was seen only a few times. The limits of the CDR3 on the DNA are not certain, so only TCRdb's listed CDR3 is given. The CDR3 protein is CASSIRFGQGITFF. This rearrangement joins TRBV7-2 to TRBJ1-1; the table calls TRBD1, which could not be checked here. CDR1 is SGHTA and CDR2 is FQGNSA in the germline V gene. With termini counted, the CDR3 has 14 amino acids.

In this sample, this clonotype turned up a few times. The J gene is TRBJ1-5, the V gene TRBV6-1, with 7 nucleotides matching TRBD1. Per germline, CDR1 MNHNS and CDR2 SASEGT. This CDR3 region has 14 residues. The trim removed 1 base at V and 7 bases at J, leaving 4 bases unmatched. CDR3 residues: CASSEGQGGQPQHF. CDR3 in DNA: TGTGCCAGCAGTGAAGGACAGGGCGGGCAGCCCCAGCATTTT.

Note on this clonotype: The junction does not match germline at one end; this may be a read error. The chain has TRBV6-5 and TRBJ2-4, with D tentatively TRBD1 (6 bases). The CDR3 runs 12 residues. Germline V gene data show CDR1 as MNHEY and CDR2 as SVGAGI. The CDR3 spells CASSYGTRLHYF. The CDR3 DNA is TGTGCCAGCAGTTACGGGACACGACTTCATTACTTC.

V gene TRBV7-6 combines with J gene TRBJ2-7; D is unclear. The CDR3 is 16 residues long. Trimming cost V 0 bases and J 0 bases, with 12 bases left between them. Germline V gives CDR1 SGHVS, CDR2 FNYEAQ. The CDR3 bases are TGTGCCAGCAGCTTAGCGCTACGGACGAGCTCCTACGAGCAGTACTTC. Protein: CASSLALRTSSYEQYF.

In this sample, this clonotype turned up a few times. The chain links TRBV29-1 to TRBJ2-3; D is possibly TRBD2 (6 bases). From germline, CDR1 is SQVTM and CDR2 ANQGSEA. Trimming cost V 3 bases and J 2 bases, with 12 bases left between them. The CDR3 has 14 amino acids. CDR3 sequence: CSVDRGNPTDTQYF. For the CDR3, the DNA is TGCAGCGTTGACCGGGGGAACCCCACAGATACGCAGTATTTT.

This clonotype was picked up a small number of times. The chain is built from TRBV29-1 and TRBJ2-1, with 9 bases lining up with TRBD2. With V trimmed by 4 bases and J by 7 bases, 14 bases remained unmatched. Per the germline V gene, CDR1 is SQVTM and CDR2 is ANQGSEA. The CDR3 extends over 16 amino acids. In DNA, the CDR3 is TGCAGCGTTGTACAGGGGAGGCTAGCGGGACCTAATGAGCAGTTCTTC. Its protein product is CSVVQGRLAGPNEQFF.

This chain joins TRBV3-1 and TRBJ2-1, with TRBD1 matching 9 bases. The J segment lost 7 bases and the V segment lost 6 bases, leaving 7 bases of the junction unmatched. This CDR3 has 14 amino acids. Germline V CDR1 and CDR2: LGHDT, YNNKEL (reference sequence). The CDR3 reads CASSPGQGRNEQFF. DNA of the CDR3: TGTGCCAGCAGTCCCGGACAGGGGAGGAATGAGCAGTTCTTC.